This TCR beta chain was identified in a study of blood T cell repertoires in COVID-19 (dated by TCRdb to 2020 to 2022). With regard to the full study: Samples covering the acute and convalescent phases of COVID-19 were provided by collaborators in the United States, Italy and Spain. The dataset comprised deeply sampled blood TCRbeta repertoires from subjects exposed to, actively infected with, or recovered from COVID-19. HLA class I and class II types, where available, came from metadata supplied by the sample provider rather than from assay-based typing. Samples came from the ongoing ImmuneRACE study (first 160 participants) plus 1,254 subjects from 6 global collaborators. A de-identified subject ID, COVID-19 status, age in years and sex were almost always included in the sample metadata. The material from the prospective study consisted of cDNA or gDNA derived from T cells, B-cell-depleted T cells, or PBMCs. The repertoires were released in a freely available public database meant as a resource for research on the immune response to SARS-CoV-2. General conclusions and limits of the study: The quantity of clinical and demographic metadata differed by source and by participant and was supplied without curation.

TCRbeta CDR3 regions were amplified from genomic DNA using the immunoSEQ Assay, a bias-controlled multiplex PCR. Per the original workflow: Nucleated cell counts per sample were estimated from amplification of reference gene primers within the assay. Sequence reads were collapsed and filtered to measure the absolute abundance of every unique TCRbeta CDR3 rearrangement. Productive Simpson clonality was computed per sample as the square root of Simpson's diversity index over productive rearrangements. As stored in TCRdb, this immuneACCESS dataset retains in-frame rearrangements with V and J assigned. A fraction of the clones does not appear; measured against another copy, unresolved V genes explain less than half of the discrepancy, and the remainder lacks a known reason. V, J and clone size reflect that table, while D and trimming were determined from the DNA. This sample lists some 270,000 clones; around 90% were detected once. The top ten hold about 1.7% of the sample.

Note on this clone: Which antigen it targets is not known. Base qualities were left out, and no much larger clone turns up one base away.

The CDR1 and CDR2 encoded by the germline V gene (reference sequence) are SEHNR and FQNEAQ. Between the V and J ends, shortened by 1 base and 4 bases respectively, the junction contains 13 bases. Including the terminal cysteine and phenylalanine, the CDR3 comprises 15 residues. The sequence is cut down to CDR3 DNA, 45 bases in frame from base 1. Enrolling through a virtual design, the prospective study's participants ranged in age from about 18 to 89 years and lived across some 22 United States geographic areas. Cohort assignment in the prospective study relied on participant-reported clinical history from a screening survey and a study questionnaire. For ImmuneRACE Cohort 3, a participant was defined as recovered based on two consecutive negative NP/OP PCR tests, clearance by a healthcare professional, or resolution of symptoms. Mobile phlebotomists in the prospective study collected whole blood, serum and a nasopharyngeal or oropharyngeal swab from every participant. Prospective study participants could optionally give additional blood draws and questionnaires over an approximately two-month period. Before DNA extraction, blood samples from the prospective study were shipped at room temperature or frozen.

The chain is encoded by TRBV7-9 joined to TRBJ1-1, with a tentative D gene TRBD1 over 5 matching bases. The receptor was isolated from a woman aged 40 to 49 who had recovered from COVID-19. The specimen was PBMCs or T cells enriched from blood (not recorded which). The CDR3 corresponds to CASSLVSRGSTEAFF. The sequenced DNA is TGTGCCAGCAGCTTAGTTTCCCGGGGGAGCACTGAAGCTTTCTTT.